The clone carrying this TCR beta chain was counted a single time. The target antigen is unknown. V was trimmed by 1 base and J by 5 bases, leaving 12 bases between them. The germline V gene encodes CDR1 SGHDN and CDR2 FVKESK. The CDR3 has 15 residues. The method was immunoSEQ multiplex PCR; TCRdb's version includes in-frame clones alone and lacks a portion of them. The table has 100,000 to 130,000 clones, more than 90% seen once. The data were taken from a study of cytomegalovirus exposure and HLA in healthy donors. Whole-study findings and limits: Among TCR sequences, most were rare, though some public TCRs appeared in many donors.

The genes are TRBV14 and TRBJ2-1, with D possibly TRBD2 on 6 matching bases. The source of this sequence is a woman younger than 35 in good health and CMV-seronegative. Material: PBMCs. CDR3 protein: CASSQVTGVHNEQFF. As DNA, the CDR3 is TGTGCCAGCAGCCAAGTTACGGGAGTCCACAATGAGCAGTTCTTC.